This T cell receptor (beta chain) comes out of a study of monozygotic twins with inflammatory bowel disease. Two rounds of nested PCR, of about 16 and 10 cycles, were run on TCRalpha and TCRbeta cDNA. TCRdb re-called the 5' RACE reads and catalogs CDR3 proteins one per entry, DNA excluded. The table gives about 300,000 distinct CDR3 sequences; the top ten clones make up 5.6% of it. The CDR3 has 13 residues. Germline V CDR1 and CDR2: SNHLY, FYNNEI. The clonotype was recovered from a human donor with ulcerative colitis or Crohn's disease, or a healthy co-twin of an affected twin (not recorded which). Specimen: blood. The chain couples TRBV2 to TRBJ2-2. This CDR3 is CASIEGYTGELFF. Full variable domain (missing parts from reference TRBV2 and TRBJ2-2): EPEVTQTPSHQVTQMGQEVILRCVPISNHLYFYWYRQILGQKVEFLVSFYNNEISEKSEIFDDQFSVERPDGSNFTLKIRSTKLEDSAMYFCASIEGYTGELFFGEGSRLTVL.